The present entry profiles one T cell receptor (beta chain) with its context. Clones were sequenced by immunoSEQ multiplex PCR, and TCRdb holds only the in-frame ones, with some missing. This sample has around 150,000 clones, with around 88% found just once. This record comes from a study of T cell responses to AZD1222 COVID-19 vaccine. This CDR3 is built from 15 residues. Germline V gene sequence: CDR1 SGHNT, CDR2 YENEEA. V was cut by 6 bases and J by 10 bases, with 23 bases left in between. The sample consisted of peripheral blood, taken on day 0 of MenACWY control vaccination. This receptor was obtained from an adult in good health. The chain employs TRBV11-3 and TRBJ2-3, with D perhaps given as TRBD1 or TRBD2 (5 bases each). CDR3 nucleotides: TGTGCCAGCAGAACCGGGACCCGGAACCTCTCCCCGCAGTATTTT. Translated: CASRTGTRNLSPQYF.